This is a list of T cell receptor beta chains from one sample in a study of tumor and adjacent non-tumor tissue in lung cancer. TCRdb processed the multiplex PCR reads anew with MiXCR; each CDR3 protein has one entry. The repertoire holds some 71,000 distinct CDR3 sequences, 72% seen once, with approximately 10% in the top ten. Specimen: lung tumor tissue. These receptors all stem from a woman between 40 and 55 years old with non-small cell lung cancer. Both conserved end residues are trimmed from each CDR3.

v_call: TRBV11-3
cdr3_aa: ASSSKGTGAEAF

v_call: TRBV11-2
cdr3_aa: ASSLGLHAYRGRGETQY

v_call: TRBV29-1
cdr3_aa: SVSKTANEQF

v_call: TRBV20-1
cdr3_aa: SVRDSIQAGRSYNEQF

v_call: TRBV11-1
cdr3_aa: ASSLDEGDERF

v_call: TRBV4-2
cdr3_aa: ACSQTSVLQETQY

v_call: TRBV4-1
cdr3_aa: TSSPLKAGGTDTQY

v_call: TRBV12-3/TRBV12-4
cdr3_aa: ASTRGTGYGHT

v_call: TRBV11-2
cdr3_aa: ANSLASGNNPPLR

v_call: TRBV11-2
cdr3_aa: ASSKTLATLYNKQF

v_call: TRBV12-3/TRBV12-4
cdr3_aa: VSRETGQVYEQY

v_call: TRBV11-2
cdr3_aa: ASSLGPPAGRNEQI

v_call: TRBV9
cdr3_aa: ASSVGLAGSRADTQY

v_call: TRBV28
cdr3_aa: ASKDRRWRLRIVANEKLF

v_call: TRBV29-1
cdr3_aa: SVAGQGRCEQY

v_call: TRBV5-4
cdr3_aa: ASSRGLNTGELF

v_call: TRBV6-5
cdr3_aa: ASSNSRGPAETQY

v_call: TRBV28
cdr3_aa: ASSFRGTYDQY

v_call: TRBV11-3
cdr3_aa: VNSEDGFCNEQF

v_call: TRBV6-6
cdr3_aa: ASSTDWWRSEAF

v_call: TRBV6-1
cdr3_aa: ANRLAVEPYNKQF

v_call: TRBV20-1
cdr3_aa: SAKRDRPQETEY

v_call: TRBV6-2/TRBV6-3
cdr3_aa: PSSPMVAGRGSNQPQH

v_call: TRBV11-3
cdr3_aa: ASRPGPRSSYTGQF

v_call: TRBV4-2
cdr3_aa: ASSQDYASRGATYKEY

v_call: TRBV6-6
cdr3_aa: ANSSTGGHGYT

v_call: TRBV9
cdr3_aa: ASSATGGQGTDTQY

v_call: TRBV6-1
cdr3_aa: ASSEGSWQDETF

v_call: TRBV5-6
cdr3_aa: PSSLGQDSYNERF

v_call: TRBV4-2
cdr3_aa: ASRQLSTGATGEQF

v_call: TRBV28
cdr3_aa: ASSLAGVRSVIPPGNTIY

v_call: TRBV11-2
cdr3_aa: VSSSRIVTSGGLWEQF

v_call: TRBV4-1
cdr3_aa: DSNQDSQLAGAPRAYEQY

v_call: TRBV6-5
cdr3_aa: ASRPRGRGRASYEQH

v_call: TRBV4-1
cdr3_aa: ASSQALSRAETQY

v_call: TRBV29-1
cdr3_aa: SVGLESRGEKLF

v_call: TRBV6-1
cdr3_aa: ASKDRDGYGHI

v_call: TRBV11-2
cdr3_aa: ANSLMSLGTGRTDTQY

v_call: TRBV20-1
cdr3_aa: SALKQEETQC

v_call: TRBV6-6
cdr3_aa: ASRRTGPNTGELF

v_call: TRBV29-1
cdr3_aa: SVEGGTEQY

v_call: TRBV28
cdr3_aa: ASIPSEGGAF

v_call: TRBV10-3
cdr3_aa: TITRDVNSGNTIY

v_call: TRBV6-6
cdr3_aa: AAYSRDGDGTGTQY

v_call: TRBV29-1
cdr3_aa: SVEGGFNMGEIDAEAF